This TCR beta chain was observed in a study of cytomegalovirus exposure and HLA in healthy donors. The CDR3 extends over 15 amino acids. Germline lookup yields CDR1 GTSNPN and CDR2 SVGIG (reference sequence). Losses at the gene ends were 2 bases for V and 5 bases for J; bases not matched to a gene: 10. Generated by immunoSEQ multiplex PCR, the TCRdb table keeps only in-frame clones and is missing some. The repertoire holds about 150,000 clones, with about 89% as singletons. V gene TRBV30 combines with J gene TRBJ2-5; 8 nucleotides line up with TRBD1. The sample consisted of PBMCs. This TCR was recovered from a woman younger than 35 in good health and CMV-seropositive. This chain's CDR3 is CAWSPRGRGQETQYF. CDR3 coding DNA: TGTGCCTGGAGTCCAAGGGGCAGGGGGCAGGAGACCCAGTACTTC.